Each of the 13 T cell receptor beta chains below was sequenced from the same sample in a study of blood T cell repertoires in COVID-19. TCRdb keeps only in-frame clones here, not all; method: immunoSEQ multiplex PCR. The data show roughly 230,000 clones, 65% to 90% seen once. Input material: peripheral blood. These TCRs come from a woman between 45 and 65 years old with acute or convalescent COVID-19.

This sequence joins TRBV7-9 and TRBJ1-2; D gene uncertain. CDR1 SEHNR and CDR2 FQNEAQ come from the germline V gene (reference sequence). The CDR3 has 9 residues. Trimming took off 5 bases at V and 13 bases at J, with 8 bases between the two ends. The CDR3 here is CASSLPPTF. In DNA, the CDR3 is TGTGCCAGCAGCCTACCGCCCACCTTC.

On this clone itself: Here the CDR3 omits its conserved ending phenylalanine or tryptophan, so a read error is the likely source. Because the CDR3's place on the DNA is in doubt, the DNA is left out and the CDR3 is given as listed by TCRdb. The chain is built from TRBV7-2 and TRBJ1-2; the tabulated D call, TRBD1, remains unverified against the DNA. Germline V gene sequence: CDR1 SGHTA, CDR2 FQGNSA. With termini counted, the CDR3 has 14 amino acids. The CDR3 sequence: CASSGRAGGADYYL.

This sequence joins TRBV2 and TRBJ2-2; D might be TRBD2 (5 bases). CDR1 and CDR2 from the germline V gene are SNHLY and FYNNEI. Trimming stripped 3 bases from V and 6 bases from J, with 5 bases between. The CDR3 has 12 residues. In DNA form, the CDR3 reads TGTGCCAGCAGTGACGGGGCCGGGGAGCTGTTTTTT. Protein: CASSDGAGELFF.

CDR3 nucleotide sequence: TGTGCCAGCGGTACAGGGTACACTGAAGCTTTCTTT. Translated, it gives CASGTGYTEAFF. V is TRBV19 and J is TRBJ1-1, with D perhaps TRBD1 (6 bases). The germline gives CDR1 LNHDA, CDR2 SQIVND (reference sequence). Trimming pared 9 bases from V and 3 bases from J, leaving 11 bases between. The CDR3 has 12 amino acids.

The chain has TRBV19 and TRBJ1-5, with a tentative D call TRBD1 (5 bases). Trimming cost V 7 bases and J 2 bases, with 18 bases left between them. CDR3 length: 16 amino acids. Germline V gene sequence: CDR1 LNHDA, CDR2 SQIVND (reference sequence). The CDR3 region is CASIVRGGIGNQPQHF. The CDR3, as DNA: TGTGCCAGTATTGTTCGGGGGGGGATAGGCAATCAGCCCCAGCATTTT.

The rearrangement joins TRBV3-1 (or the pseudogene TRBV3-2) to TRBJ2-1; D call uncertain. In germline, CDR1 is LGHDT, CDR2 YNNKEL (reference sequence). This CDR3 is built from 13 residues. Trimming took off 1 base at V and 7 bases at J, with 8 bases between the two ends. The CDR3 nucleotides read TGTGCCAGCAGCCAAGGGCCATGGAATGAGCAGTTCTTC. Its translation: CASSQGPWNEQFF.

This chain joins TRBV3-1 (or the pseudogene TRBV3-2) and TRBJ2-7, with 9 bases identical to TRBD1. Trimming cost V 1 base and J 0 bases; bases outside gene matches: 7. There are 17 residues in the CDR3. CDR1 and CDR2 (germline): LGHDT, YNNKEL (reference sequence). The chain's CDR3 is CASSQVAGQGSSYEQYF. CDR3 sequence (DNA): TGTGCCAGCAGCCAAGTCGCGGGACAGGGAAGCTCCTACGAGCAGTACTTC.

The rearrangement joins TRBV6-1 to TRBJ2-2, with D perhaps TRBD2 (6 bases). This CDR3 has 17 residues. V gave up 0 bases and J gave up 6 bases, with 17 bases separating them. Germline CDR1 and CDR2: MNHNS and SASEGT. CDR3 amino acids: CASSEALSSGDPGELFF. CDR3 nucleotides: TGTGCCAGCAGTGAAGCGCTTAGTAGCGGAGATCCCGGGGAGCTGTTTTTT.

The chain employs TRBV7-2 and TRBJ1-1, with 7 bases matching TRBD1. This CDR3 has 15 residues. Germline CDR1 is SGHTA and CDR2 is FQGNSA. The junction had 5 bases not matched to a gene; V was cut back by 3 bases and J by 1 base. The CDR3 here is CASSFDRARNTEAFF. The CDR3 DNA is TGTGCCAGCAGCTTTGACAGGGCTAGGAACACTGAAGCTTTCTTT.

CDR3 DNA: TGCGCCAGCAGCCCTAACAGGGGGATCGACTATGGCTACACCTTC. It specifies CASSPNRGIDYGYTF. The chain combines TRBV4-3 with TRBJ1-2; 8 bases are a match to TRBD1. This CDR3 is built from 15 residues. The V and J ends lost 4 bases and 3 bases, in that order; junction bases with no gene match: 7. Germline-derived CDR1 and CDR2 are LGHNA and YSLEER.

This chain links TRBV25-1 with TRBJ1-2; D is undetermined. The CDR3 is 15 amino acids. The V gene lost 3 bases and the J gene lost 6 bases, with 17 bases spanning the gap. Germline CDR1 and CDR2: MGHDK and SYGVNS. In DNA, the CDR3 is TGTGCCAGCAGTGACCAAAATAGAGGAGGAAATGGCTACACCTTC. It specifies CASSDQNRGGNGYTF.

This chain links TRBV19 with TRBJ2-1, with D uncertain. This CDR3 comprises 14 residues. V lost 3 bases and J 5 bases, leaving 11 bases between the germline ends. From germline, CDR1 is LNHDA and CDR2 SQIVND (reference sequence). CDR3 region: CASSMLSLDNEQFF. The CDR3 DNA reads TGTGCCAGTAGTATGCTTAGTTTGGACAATGAGCAGTTCTTC.

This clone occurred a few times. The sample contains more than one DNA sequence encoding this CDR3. The CDR3: CASSLAGDYGYTF. Here the CDR3 DNA reads TGCGCCAGCAGCTTGGCGGGTGACTATGGCTACACCTTC. The chain is built from TRBV5-1 and TRBJ1-2, with D unclear. Germline CDR1 SGHRS, CDR2 YFSETQ. The CDR3 sequence is 13 residues long. V was clipped by 0 bases and J by 3 bases, with 6 bases between them.